The present T cell receptor beta chain was sequenced within a study of tissue T cells after allogeneic stem cell transplantation. On the study more broadly: Patients with graft-versus-host disease had grafts: several unmodified, three CD34-selected and T-cell-depleted.

CDR1 is SGHDT, CDR2 YYEEEE, per germline. CDR3 length equals 16 residues. The germline V and J ends were trimmed by 0 bases and 1 base, with 11 bases remaining between them. Repertoires were generated with immunoSEQ multiplex PCR, while TCRdb's copy carries only in-frame clones and drops some. The data contain over 950 clones, about 71% of them singletons. This clone turned up a few times. The chain couples TRBV5-6 to TRBJ1-5; D is possibly TRBD1 (6 bases). The receptor was derived from a female patient between 40 and 75 years old with steroid-refractory graft-versus-host disease after an allogeneic stem cell transplant. Among the T cells, some may be from the graft donor. Source: esophageal tissue, taken at autopsy. The CDR3 reads CASSLAGGESNQPQHF. The CDR3 DNA reads as TGTGCCAGCAGCTTGGCGGGGGGCGAGAGCAATCAGCCCCAGCATTTT.